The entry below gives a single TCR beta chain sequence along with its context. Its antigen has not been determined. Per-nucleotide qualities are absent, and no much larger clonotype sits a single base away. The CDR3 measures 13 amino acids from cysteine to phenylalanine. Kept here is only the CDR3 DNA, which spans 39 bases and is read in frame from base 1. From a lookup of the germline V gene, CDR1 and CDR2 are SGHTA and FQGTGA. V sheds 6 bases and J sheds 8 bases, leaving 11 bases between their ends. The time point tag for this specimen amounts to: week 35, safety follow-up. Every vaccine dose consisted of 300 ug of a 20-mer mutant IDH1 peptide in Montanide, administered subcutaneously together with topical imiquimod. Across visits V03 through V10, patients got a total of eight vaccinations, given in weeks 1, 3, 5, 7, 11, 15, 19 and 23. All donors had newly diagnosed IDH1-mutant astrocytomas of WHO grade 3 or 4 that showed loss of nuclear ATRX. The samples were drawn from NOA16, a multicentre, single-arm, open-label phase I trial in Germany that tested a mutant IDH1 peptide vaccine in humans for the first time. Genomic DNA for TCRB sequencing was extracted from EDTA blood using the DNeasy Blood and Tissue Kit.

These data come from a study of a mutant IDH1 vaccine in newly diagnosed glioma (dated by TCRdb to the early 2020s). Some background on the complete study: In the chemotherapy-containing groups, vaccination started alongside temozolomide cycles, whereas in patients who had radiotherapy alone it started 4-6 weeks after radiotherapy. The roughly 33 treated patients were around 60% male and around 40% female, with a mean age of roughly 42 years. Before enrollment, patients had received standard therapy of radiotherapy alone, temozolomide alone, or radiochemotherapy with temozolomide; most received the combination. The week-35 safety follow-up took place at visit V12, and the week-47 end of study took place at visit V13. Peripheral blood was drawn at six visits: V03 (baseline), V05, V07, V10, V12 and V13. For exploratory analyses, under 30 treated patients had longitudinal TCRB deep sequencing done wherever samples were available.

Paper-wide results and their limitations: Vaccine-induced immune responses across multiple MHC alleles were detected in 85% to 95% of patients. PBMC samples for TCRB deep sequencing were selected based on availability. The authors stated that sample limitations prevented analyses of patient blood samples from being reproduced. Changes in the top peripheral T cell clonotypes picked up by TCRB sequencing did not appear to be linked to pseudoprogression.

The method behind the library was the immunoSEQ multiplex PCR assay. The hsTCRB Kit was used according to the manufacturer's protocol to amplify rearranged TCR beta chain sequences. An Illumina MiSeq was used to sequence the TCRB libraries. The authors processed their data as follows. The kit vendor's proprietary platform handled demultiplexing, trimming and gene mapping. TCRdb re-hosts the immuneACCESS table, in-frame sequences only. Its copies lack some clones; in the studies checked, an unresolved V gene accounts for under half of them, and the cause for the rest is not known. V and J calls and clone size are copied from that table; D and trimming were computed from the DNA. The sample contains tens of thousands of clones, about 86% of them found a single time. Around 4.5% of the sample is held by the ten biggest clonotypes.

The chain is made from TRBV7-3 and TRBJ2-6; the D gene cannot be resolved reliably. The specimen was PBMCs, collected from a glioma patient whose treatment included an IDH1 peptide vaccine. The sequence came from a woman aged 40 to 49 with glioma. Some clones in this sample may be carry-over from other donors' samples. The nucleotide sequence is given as TGTGCCAGCAGAGGCTCTGGTTCCAACGTCCTGACTTTC. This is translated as CASRGSGSNVLTF.